The 8 T cell receptor beta chains given below trace back to one sample, sequenced in a study of cytomegalovirus exposure and HLA in healthy donors. The PCR used 60 Vbeta and 13 Jbeta primers. The table came from immunoSEQ multiplex PCR; TCRdb's copy has only in-frame clones and leaves some out. The data show 76,000 or so clones, 79% seen once. The sample comprised PBMCs. The receptors derive from a man younger than 45 in good health and CMV-seronegative.

The chain links TRBV15 to TRBJ1-5; 9 bases align to TRBD1. V dropped 3 bases and J dropped 4; count of bases not matched to a gene: 1. Germline CDR1 and CDR2: LNHNV and YYDKDF (reference sequence). There are 14 residues in the CDR3. DNA of the CDR3: TGTGCCACCAGCAGCGACAGGGGGAATCAGCCCCAGCATTTT. This gives the protein CATSSDRGNQPQHF.

This sequence joins TRBV28 and TRBJ2-1; TRBD2 matches 10 bases. J gave up 6 bases and V 8 bases, and 7 bases lay outside the gene matches. This CDR3 contains 14 residues. Germline V gene lookup returns CDR1 MDHEN and CDR2 SYDVKM. The CDR3 spells CASELAGIPNEQFF. In DNA form, the CDR3 reads TGTGCCAGCGAACTAGCGGGAATACCCAATGAGCAGTTCTTC.

This clone was found once. This sequence joins TRBV29-1 and TRBJ1-5; 8 bases are a match to TRBD1. This CDR3 region has 13 residues. Germline CDR1 reads SQVTM; CDR2 reads ANQGSEA. The J segment lost 6 bases and the V segment lost 4 bases, leaving 5 bases of the junction unmatched. The CDR3 loop reads CSVGPGGGQPQHF. The DNA of the CDR3 is TGCAGCGTTGGTCCAGGGGGCGGTCAGCCCCAGCATTTT. The full variable domain, with the rest looked up from reference TRBV29-1 and TRBJ1-5, is SAVISQKPSRDICQRGTSLTIQCQVDSQVTMMFWYRQQPGQSLTLIATANQGSEATYESGFVIDKFPISRPNLTFSTLTVSNMSPEDSSIYLCSVGPGGGQPQHFGDGTRLSIL.

The chain has TRBV4-1 and TRBJ2-5, with TRBD2 identical over 15 bases. In germline, CDR1 is MGHRA, CDR2 YSYEKL. This CDR3 region has 16 residues. V lost 4 bases, J lost 5 bases, and 5 bases stayed unmatched. CDR3 coding DNA: TGCGCCAGCAGCCCTGGACTAGCGGGGGGGCGTGAGACCCAGTACTTC. It is translated as CASSPGLAGGRETQYF.

Note on this clone: At one end the junction does not follow the germline gene, possibly because of a read error. The J gene is TRBJ2-1, the V gene TRBV4-3; 9 bases are a match to TRBD1. Per the germline V gene, CDR1 is LGHNA and CDR2 is YSLEER. The CDR3 consists of 14 residues. The CDR3 DNA reads as TGCGCCAGCAGCCGGGACAGGGACTACAATGGGCAGTTCTTC. Its translation: CASSRDRDYNGQFF.

The chain recombines TRBV7-2 with TRBJ2-1; 9 positions agree with TRBD2. Germline CDR1 SGHTA, CDR2 FQGNSA. This CDR3 has 15 amino acids. V lost 3 bases to trimming and J lost 4 bases; unmatched junction nucleotides: 4. The CDR3 is CASSLRTSAYNEQFF. As DNA, the CDR3 is TGTGCCAGCAGCTTGCGGACTAGCGCGTACAATGAGCAGTTCTTC.

About this clone: The same CDR3 also results from other DNA sequences found in this sample. The V gene is TRBV4-2, the J gene TRBJ1-2, with D unclear. The ends were cut back, 0 bases at V and 5 bases at J, with 4 bases in the middle. Germline V CDR1 and CDR2: LGHNA, YNFKEQ. The CDR3 loop spans 12 amino acids. In DNA form, the CDR3 reads TGTGCCAGCAGCCAAGATAGTTATGGCTACACCTTC. As protein: CASSQDSYGYTF.

This chain uses TRBV7-2 with TRBJ1-2, with a tentative D call TRBD1 (6 bases). The CDR3 has 16 amino acids. Germline V lookup: CDR1 SGHTA, CDR2 FQGNSA. The germline V and J ends were trimmed by 8 bases and 8 bases, with 27 bases remaining between them. CDR3 bases: TGTGCCAGCCCTACAACAGGGTACGGCCTAAGGGGAGGCTACACCTTC. Protein sequence: CASPTTGYGLRGGYTF.